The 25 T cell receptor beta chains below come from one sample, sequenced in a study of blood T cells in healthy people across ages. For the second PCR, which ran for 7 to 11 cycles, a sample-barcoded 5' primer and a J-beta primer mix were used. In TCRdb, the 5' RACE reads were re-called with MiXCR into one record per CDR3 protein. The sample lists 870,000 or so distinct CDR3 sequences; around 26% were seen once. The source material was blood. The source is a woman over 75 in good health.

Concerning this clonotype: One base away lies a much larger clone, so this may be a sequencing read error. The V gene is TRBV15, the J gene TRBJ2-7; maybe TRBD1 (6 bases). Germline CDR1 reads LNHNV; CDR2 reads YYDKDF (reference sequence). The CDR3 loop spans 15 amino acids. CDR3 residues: CATSREQGSPYERYF. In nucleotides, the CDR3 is TGTGCCACCAGCAGGGAACAGGGTTCCCCCTACGAGCGGTACTTC.

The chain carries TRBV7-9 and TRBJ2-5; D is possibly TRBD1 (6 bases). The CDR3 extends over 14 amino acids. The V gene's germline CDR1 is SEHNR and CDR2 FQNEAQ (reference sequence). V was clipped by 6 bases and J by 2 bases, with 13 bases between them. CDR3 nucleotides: TGTGCCAGCAGTCGACAGGTCTTACAAGAGACCCAGTACTTC. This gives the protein CASSRQVLQETQYF. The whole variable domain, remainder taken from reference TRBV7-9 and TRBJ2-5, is DTGVSQNPRHKITKRGQNVTFRCDPISEHNRLYWYRQTLGQGPEFLTYFQNEAQLEKSRLLSDRFSAERPKGSFSTLEIQRTEQGDSAMYLCASSRQVLQETQYFGPGTRLLVL.

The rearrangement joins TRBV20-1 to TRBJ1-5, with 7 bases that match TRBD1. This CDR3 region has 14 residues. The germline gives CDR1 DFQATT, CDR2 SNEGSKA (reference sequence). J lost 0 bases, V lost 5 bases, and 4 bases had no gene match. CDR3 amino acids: CSAADRSSNQPQHF. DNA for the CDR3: TGCAGTGCTGCGGACAGGTCTAGCAATCAGCCCCAGCATTTT.

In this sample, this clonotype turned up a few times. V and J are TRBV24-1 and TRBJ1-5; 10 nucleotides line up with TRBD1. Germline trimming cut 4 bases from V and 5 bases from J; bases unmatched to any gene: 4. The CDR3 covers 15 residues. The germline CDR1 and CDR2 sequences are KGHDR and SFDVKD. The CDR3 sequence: CATSEGQGNDQPQHF. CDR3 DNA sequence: TGTGCCACCAGTGAGGGACAGGGGAATGATCAGCCCCAGCATTTT.

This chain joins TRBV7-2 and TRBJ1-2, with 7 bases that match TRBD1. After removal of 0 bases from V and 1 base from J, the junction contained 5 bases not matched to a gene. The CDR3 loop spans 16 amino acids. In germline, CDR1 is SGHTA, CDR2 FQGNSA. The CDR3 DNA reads TGTGCCAGCAGCTTAGCGAGGACAGGATTTAACTATGGCTACACCTTC. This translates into CASSLARTGFNYGYTF.

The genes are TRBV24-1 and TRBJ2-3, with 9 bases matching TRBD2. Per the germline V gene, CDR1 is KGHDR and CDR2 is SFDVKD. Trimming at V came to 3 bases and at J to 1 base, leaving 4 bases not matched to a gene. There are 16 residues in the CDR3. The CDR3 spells CATSDPIAGGTDTQYF. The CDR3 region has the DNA TGTGCCACCAGTGATCCTATAGCGGGGGGCACAGATACGCAGTATTTT.

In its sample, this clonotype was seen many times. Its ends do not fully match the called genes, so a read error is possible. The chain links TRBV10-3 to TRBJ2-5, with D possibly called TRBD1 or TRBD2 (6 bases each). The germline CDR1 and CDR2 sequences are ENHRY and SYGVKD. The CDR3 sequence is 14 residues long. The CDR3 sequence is CAISGGQSPETQYF. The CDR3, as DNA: TGTGCCATAAGTGGGGGGCAGTCCCCAGAGACCCAGTACTTC.

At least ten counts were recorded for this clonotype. The CDR3 DNA follows: TGTGCCAGCAGCTTCGGTGGGGCTAATGAAAAACTGTTTTTT. It translates to CASSFGGANEKLFF. The chain carries TRBV7-2 and TRBJ1-4; D not resolved. V gave up 3 bases and J gave up 3 bases, with 8 bases separating them. Germline loops: CDR1 SGHTA, CDR2 FQGNSA. This CDR3 has 14 residues.

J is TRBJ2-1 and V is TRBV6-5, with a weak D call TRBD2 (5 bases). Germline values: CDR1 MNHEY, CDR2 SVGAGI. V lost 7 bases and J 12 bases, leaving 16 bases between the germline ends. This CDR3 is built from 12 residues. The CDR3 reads CASNFRGSRQFF. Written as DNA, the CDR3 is TGTGCCAGCAATTTTCGAGGGTCCCGGCAGTTCTTC.

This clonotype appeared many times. CDR3 protein: CATSRRTGASNTEAFF. The CDR3 nucleotides read TGTGCCACCAGCCGTCGGACAGGGGCTTCGAACACTGAAGCTTTCTTT. The J gene is TRBJ1-1, the V gene TRBV15, with 9 bases matching TRBD1. This CDR3 region has 16 residues. Germline assignment: CDR1 LNHNV and CDR2 YYDKDF (reference sequence). V lost 5 bases to trimming and J lost 1 base; unmatched junction nucleotides: 8.

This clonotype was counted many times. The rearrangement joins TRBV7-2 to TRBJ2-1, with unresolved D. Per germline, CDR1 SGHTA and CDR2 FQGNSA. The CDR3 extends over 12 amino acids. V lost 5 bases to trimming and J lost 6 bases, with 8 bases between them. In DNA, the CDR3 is TGTGCCAGCAGCCAAAACACCAATGAGCAGTTCTTC. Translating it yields CASSQNTNEQFF.

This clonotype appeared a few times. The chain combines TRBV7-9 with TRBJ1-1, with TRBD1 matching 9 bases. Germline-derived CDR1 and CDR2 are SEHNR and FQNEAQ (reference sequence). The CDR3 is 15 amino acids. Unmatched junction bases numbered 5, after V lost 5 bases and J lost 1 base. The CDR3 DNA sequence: TGTGCCAGCAGCACGCGGGACAGGGCGAACACTGAAGCTTTCTTT. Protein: CASSTRDRANTEAFF.

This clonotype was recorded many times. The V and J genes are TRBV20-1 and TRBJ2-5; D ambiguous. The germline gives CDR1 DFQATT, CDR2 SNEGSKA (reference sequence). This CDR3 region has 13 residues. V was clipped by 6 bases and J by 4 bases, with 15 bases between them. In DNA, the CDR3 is TGCAGTGCCCCCCCCGTTGCGAGAGAGACCCAGTACTTC. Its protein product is CSAPPVARETQYF.

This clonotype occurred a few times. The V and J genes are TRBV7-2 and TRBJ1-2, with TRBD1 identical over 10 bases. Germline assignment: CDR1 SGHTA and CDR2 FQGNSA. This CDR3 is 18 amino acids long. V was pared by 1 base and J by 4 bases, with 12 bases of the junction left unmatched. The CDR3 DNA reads TGTGCCAGCAGCTTAGTGCTTCCAAGGACAGGGGGGAGCTATGGCTACACCTTC. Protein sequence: CASSLVLPRTGGSYGYTF.

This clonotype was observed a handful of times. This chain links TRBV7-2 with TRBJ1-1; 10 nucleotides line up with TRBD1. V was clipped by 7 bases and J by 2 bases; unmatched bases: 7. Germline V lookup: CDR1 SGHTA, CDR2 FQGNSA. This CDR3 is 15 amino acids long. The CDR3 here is CASIADRGRNTEAFF. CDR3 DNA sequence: TGTGCCAGCATCGCCGACAGGGGGCGCAACACTGAAGCTTTCTTT.

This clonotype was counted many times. In DNA form, the CDR3 reads TGTGCCAGCAGCCAACTTAAGGGACAGTCCTACAATGAGCAGTTCTTC. It translates to CASSQLKGQSYNEQFF. This sequence joins TRBV4-2 and TRBJ2-1, with 7 bases matching TRBD1. The CDR3 sequence is 16 residues long. Germline V gives CDR1 LGHNA, CDR2 YNFKEQ. V lost 2 bases and J lost 1; bases outside the gene matches: 5.

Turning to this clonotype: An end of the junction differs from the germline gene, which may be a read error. Written as DNA, the CDR3 is TGTGCCAGCAGTTTCGGACTCCTAGTAAGCACAGATACGCAATATTTT. Translating it yields CASSFGLLVSTDTQYF. The chain employs TRBV12-3 or TRBV12-4 and TRBJ2-3, with D tentatively TRBD2 (5 bases). The CDR3 totals 16 residues.

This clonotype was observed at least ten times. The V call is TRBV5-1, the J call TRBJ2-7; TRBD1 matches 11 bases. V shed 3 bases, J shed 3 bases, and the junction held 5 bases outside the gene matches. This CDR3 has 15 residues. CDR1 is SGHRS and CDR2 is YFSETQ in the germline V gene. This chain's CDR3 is CASSSGQGEYYEQYF. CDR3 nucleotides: TGCGCCAGCAGCTCGGGACAGGGGGAATACTACGAGCAGTACTTC.

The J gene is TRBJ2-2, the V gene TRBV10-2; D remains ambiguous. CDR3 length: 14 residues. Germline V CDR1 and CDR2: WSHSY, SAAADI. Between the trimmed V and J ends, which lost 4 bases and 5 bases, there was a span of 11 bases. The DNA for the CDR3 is TGCGCCAGCAGTGCTAGTGGGCGGACCGGGGAGCTGTTTTTT. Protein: CASSASGRTGELFF.

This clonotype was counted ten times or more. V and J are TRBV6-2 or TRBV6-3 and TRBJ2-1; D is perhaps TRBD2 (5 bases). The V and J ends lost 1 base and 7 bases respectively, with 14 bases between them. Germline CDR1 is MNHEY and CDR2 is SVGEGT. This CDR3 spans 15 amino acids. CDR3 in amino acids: CASSYYLDGDNEQFF. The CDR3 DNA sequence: TGTGCCAGCAGTTACTACCTGGACGGGGATAATGAGCAGTTCTTC.

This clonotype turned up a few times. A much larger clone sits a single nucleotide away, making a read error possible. The DNA for the CDR3 is TGCAGCGTGACCGGACAGGGGAACACTGTAGCTTTCTTT. Translation gives CSVTGQGNTVAFF. The chain couples TRBV29-1 to TRBJ1-1, with 9 positions matching TRBD1. The CDR3 extends over 13 amino acids. Germline loops: CDR1 SQVTM, CDR2 ANQGSEA. Looking up the rest from reference TRBV29-1 and TRBJ1-1 gives the full variable domain: SAVISQKPSRDICQRGTSLTIQCQVDSQVTMMFWYRQQPGQSLTLIATANQGSEATYESGFVIDKFPISRPNLTFSTLTVSNMSPEDSSIYLCSVTGQGNTVAFFGQGTRLTVV.

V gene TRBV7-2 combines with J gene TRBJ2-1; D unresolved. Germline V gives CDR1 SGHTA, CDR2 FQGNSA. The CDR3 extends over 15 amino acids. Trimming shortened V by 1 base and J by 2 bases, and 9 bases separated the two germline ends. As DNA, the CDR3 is TGTGCCAGCAGCTTAGGGTCCAAGGCCTACAATGAGCAGTTCTTC. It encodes CASSLGSKAYNEQFF.

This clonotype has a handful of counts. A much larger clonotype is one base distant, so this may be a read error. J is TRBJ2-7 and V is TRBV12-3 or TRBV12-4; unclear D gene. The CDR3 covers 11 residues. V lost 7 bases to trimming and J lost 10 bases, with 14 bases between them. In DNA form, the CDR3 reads TGTGCCAGCACCCTACAAGAGGCCCAGTACTTC. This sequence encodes CASTLQEAQYF.

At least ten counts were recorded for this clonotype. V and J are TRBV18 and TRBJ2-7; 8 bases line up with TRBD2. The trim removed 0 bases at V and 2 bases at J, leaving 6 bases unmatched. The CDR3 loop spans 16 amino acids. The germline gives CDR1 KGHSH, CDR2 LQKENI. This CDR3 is CASSPPGGGPAYEQYF. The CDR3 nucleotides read TGTGCCAGCTCACCACCGGGCGGGGGGCCAGCCTACGAGCAGTACTTC. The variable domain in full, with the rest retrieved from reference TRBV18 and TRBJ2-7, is NAGVMQNPRHLVRRRGQEARLRCSPMKGHSHVYWYRQLPEEGLKFMVYLQKENIIDESGMPKERFSAEFPKEGPSILRIQQVVRGDSAAYFCASSPPGGGPAYEQYFGPGTRLTVT.

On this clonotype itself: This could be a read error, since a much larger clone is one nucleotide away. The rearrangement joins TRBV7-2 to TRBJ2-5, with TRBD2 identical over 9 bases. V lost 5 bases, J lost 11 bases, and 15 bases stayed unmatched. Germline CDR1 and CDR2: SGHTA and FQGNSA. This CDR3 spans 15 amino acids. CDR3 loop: CASSLERGAFNEQYF. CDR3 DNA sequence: TGTGCCAGCAGCCTCGAGCGGGGGGCCTTCAATGAGCAGTACTTC.